Shown below are 3 T cell receptor beta chains from a single sample sequenced in a study of blood T cell repertoires in COVID-19. Produced via immunoSEQ multiplex PCR; TCRdb's table is partial and in-frame only. The sample carries 250,000 to 300,000 clones, around 84% recorded once. Sequenced material: PBMCs or T cells enriched from blood (not recorded which). All receptors come from a man between 25 and 39 years old with acute COVID-19.

The J gene is TRBJ2-1, the V gene TRBV15; 13 positions agree with TRBD2. The CDR3 is 17 residues long. Germline V gives CDR1 LNHNV, CDR2 YYDKDF (reference sequence). V shed 3 bases and J 0 bases; nucleotides not matched to a gene: 2. CDR3 DNA: TGTGCCACCAGCAGCAGACTAGCGGGAGGCTCCTACAATGAGCAGTTCTTC. Its protein product is CATSSRLAGGSYNEQFF.

This chain links TRBV27 with TRBJ2-1; 11 bases are a match to TRBD2. V lost 5 bases, J lost 6 bases, and 6 bases stayed unmatched. Germline lookup yields CDR1 MNHEY and CDR2 SMNVEV (reference sequence). CDR3 length: 15 amino acids. DNA for the CDR3: TGTGCCAGCAGTCCCATAGCGGGGGGGGCCAATGAGCAGTTCTTC. It yields the protein CASSPIAGGANEQFF.

The chain couples TRBV18 to TRBJ1-5; possible D gene TRBD1, 6 bases. V lost 2 bases and J 2 bases, leaving 13 bases between the germline ends. The CDR3 loop spans 16 amino acids. Germline CDR1 KGHSH, CDR2 LQKENI. CDR3: CASSPTLGAGNQPQHF. In nucleotides, the CDR3 is TGTGCCAGCTCACCAACGTTGGGGGCAGGCAATCAGCCCCAGCATTTT. Complete variable domain (other parts from reference TRBV18 and TRBJ1-5): NAGVMQNPRHLVRRRGQEARLRCSPMKGHSHVYWYRQLPEEGLKFMVYLQKENIIDESGMPKERFSAEFPKEGPSILRIQQVVRGDSAAYFCASSPTLGAGNQPQHFGDGTRLSIL.